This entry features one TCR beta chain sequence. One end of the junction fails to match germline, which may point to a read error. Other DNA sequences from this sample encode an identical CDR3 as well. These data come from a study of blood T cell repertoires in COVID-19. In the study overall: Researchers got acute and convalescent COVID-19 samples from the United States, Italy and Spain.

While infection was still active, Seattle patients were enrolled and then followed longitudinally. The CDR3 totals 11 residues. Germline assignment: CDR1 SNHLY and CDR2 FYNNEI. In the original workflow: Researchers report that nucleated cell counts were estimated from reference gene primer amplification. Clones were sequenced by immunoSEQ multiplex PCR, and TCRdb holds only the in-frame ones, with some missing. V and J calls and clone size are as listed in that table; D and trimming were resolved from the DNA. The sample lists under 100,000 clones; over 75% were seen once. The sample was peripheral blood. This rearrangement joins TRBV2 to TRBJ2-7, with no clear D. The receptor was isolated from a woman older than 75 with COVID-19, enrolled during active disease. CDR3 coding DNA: TGTGCCAGCAGTCCCTATAACGAGCAATACTTC. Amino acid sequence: CASSPYNEQYF.